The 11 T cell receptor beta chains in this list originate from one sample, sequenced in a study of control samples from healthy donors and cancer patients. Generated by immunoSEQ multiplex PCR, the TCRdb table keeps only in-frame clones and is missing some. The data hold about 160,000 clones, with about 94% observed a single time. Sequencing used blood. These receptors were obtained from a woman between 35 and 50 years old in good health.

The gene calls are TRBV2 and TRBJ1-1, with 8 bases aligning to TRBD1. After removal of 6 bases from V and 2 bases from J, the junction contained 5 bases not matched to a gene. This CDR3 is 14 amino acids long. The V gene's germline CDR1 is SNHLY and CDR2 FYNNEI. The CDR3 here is CASRTGDPNTEAFF. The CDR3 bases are TGTGCCAGCAGGACAGGGGATCCCAACACTGAAGCTTTCTTT.

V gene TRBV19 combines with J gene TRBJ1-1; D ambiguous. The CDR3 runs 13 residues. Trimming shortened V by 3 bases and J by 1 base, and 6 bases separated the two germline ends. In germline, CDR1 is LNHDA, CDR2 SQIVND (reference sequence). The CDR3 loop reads CASSINRNTEAFF. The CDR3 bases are TGTGCCAGTAGTATTAACAGGAACACTGAAGCTTTCTTT.

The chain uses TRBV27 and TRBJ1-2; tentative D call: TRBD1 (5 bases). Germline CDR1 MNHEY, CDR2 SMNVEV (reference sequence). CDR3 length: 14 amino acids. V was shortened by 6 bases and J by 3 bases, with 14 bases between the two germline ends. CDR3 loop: CASRRTRGHYGYTF. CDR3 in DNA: TGTGCCAGCAGGAGAACCCGGGGACACTATGGCTACACCTTC.

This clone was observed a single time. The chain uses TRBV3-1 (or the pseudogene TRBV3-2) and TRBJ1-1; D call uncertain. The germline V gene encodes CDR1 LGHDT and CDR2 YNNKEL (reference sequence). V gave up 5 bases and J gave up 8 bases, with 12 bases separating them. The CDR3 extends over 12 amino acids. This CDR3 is CASSKWKGEAFF. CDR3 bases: TGTGCCAGCAGCAAATGGAAGGGAGAAGCTTTCTTT.

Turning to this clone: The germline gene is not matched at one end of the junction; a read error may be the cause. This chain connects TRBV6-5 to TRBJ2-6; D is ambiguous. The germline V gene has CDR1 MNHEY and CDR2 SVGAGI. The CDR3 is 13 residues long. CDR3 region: CASRYSGANVLTF. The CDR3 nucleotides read TGTGCCAGCAGGTACTCTGGGGCCAACGTCCTGACTTTC.

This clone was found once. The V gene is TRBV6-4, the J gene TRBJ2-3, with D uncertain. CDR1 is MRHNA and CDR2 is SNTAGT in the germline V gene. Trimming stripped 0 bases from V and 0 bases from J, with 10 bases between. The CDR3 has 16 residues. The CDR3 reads CASSDSGGTSTDTQYF. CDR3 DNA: TGTGCCAGCAGTGACTCCGGCGGCACTAGCACAGATACGCAGTATTTT.

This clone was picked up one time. CDR3 in DNA: TGTGCCAGCAGCCCCCGGGTTAGCGGGGGGAGAGATACGCAGTATTTT. This encodes CASSPRVSGGRDTQYF. V usage is TRBV11-2 and J usage is TRBJ2-3; 10 bases are a match to TRBD2. The V and J ends lost 5 bases and 5 bases, in that order; junction bases with no gene match: 10. CDR3 size: 16 residues. Looked up from germline, CDR1 is SGHAT and CDR2 is FQNNGV.

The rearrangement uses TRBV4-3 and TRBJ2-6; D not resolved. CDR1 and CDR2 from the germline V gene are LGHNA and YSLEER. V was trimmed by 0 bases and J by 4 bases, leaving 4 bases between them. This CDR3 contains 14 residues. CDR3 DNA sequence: TGCGCCAGCAGCCAAGATTACGGGGCCAACGTCCTGACTTTC. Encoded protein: CASSQDYGANVLTF.

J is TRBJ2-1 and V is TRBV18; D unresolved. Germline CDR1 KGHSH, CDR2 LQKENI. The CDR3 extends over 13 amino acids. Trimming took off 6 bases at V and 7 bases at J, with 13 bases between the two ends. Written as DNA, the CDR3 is TGTGCCAGCTCCCATACGGCAACAAATGAGCAGTTCTTC. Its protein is CASSHTATNEQFF.

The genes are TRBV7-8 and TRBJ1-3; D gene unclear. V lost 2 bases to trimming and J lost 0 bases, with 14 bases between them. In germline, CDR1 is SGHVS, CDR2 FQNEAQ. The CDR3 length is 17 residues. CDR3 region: CASSLSWTPNSGNTIYF. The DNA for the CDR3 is TGTGCCAGCAGCTTATCCTGGACGCCTAACTCTGGAAACACCATATATTTT.

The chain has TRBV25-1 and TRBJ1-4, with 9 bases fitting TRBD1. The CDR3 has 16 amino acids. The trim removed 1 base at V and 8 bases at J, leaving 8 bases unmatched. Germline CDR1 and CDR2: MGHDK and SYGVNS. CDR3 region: CASSEWADRGGEKLFF. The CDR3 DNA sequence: TGTGCCAGCAGTGAATGGGCGGACAGGGGTGGGGAAAAACTGTTTTTT.